Shown below are 32 T cell receptor beta chains from a single sample sequenced in a study of CXCR3-negative and CXCR3-positive naive CD8 T cells (dated by TCRdb to about 2019). Sequenced on a NextSeq 550. The Human TCR Profiling Kit (MiLaboratory) was used to make UMI-labeled 5' RACE TRB cDNA libraries. Reads reprocessed by TCRdb are summarized as one entry per CDR3 protein sequence, and DNA is absent. The table of this sample itemizes 40,000 to 45,000 distinct CDR3 sequences. Jointly, the top ten make up around 15% of the sample. Sequenced: memory CD8+ T cells from blood. Per the publication, the cell subset or site label means: conventional CD8+ memory T cells (TMEM), sorted as controls. The receptor set was obtained from a human donor in good health. Some clones in this sample may be carry-over from other donors' samples.

The chain joins TRBV15 to TRBJ1-2; TCRdb gives TRBD1 as the D gene, but with no DNA this cannot be confirmed. The CDR3 extends over 14 amino acids. CDR1 and CDR2 (germline): LNHNV, YYDKDF (reference sequence). This CDR3 is CATSIDRAHYGYTF.

The chain combines TRBV7-9 with TRBJ1-1. In germline, CDR1 is SEHNR, CDR2 FQNEAQ (reference sequence). The CDR3 is 12 residues long. CDR3 amino acids: CASRLGSSEAFF.

The V gene is TRBV12-3 or TRBV12-4, the J gene TRBJ1-1; TCRdb reports TRBD1, a call that lacks DNA to check it against. The CDR3 covers 17 residues. The CDR3 protein is CASSLGDRGDFLAEAFF.

This chain uses TRBV18 with TRBJ1-2; as DNA is missing, the TRBD1 call by TCRdb cannot be tested. Germline-derived CDR1 and CDR2 are KGHSH and LQKENI. The CDR3 totals 16 residues. This CDR3 is CASSPRAGAENYGYTF. Together with reference TRBV18 and TRBJ1-2, the CDR3 gives the full variable domain: NAGVMQNPRHLVRRRGQEARLRCSPMKGHSHVYWYRQLPEEGLKFMVYLQKENIIDESGMPKERFSAEFPKEGPSILRIQQVVRGDSAAYFCASSPRAGAENYGYTFGSGTRLTVV.

The chain has TRBV6-4 and TRBJ1-6. CDR3 size: 16 residues. Looked up from germline, CDR1 is MRHNA and CDR2 is SNTAGT. The CDR3 region is CASSDGGTRENSPLHF.

The chain recombines TRBV6-4 with TRBJ2-2. This CDR3 region has 14 residues. Per the germline V gene, CDR1 is MRHNA and CDR2 is SNTAGT. The CDR3 protein is CASSEGSDTGELFF.

The chain has TRBV2 and TRBJ2-7; checking the TCRdb D call of TRBD1 is not possible without DNA. This CDR3 has 13 amino acids. Looked up from germline, CDR1 is SNHLY and CDR2 is FYNNEI. The CDR3 region is CASRGEGGAEQYF.

The chain joins TRBV4-1 to TRBJ2-3; TCRdb gives TRBD1 as the D gene, but with no DNA this cannot be confirmed. The CDR3 covers 17 residues. Germline CDR1 reads MGHRA; CDR2 reads YSYEKL. The CDR3: CASSQDGPAGATDTQYF.

This chain uses TRBV7-3 with TRBJ2-7. Germline assignment: CDR1 SGHTA and CDR2 FQGTGA. This CDR3 has 15 residues. CDR3 region: CASSLTEGALHEQYF. Together with reference TRBV7-3 and TRBJ2-7, the CDR3 gives the full variable domain: GAGVSQTPSNKVTEKGKYVELRCDPISGHTALYWYRQSLGQGPEFLIYFQGTGAADDSGLPNDRFFAVRPEGSVSTLKIQRTERGDSAVYLCASSLTEGALHEQYFGPGTRLTVT.

This rearrangement joins TRBV9 to TRBJ2-1; TCRdb designates TRBD2, a call that cannot be tested without DNA. CDR1 and CDR2 from the germline V gene are SGDLS and YYNGEE. This CDR3 spans 16 amino acids. Here the CDR3 reads CASSAPGTSYDNEQFF.

The chain combines TRBV12-3 or TRBV12-4 with TRBJ2-7; TCRdb proposes TRBD1, but this gene call is untestable without DNA. The CDR3 spans 17 residues. The CDR3 spells CASSLGDRGSATYEQYF.

The rearrangement joins TRBV28 to TRBJ2-3. This CDR3 is built from 14 residues. Per the germline V gene, CDR1 is MDHEN and CDR2 is SYDVKM. CDR3 amino acids: CASSGVASTDTQYF.

The chain recombines TRBV6-2 or TRBV6-3 with TRBJ2-7; lacking DNA, the TRBD2 call made by TCRdb goes unchecked. This CDR3 has 15 amino acids. The germline V gene has CDR1 MNHEY and CDR2 SVGEGT. CDR3 protein: CASSSAGASSYEQYF.

V and J are TRBV12-3 or TRBV12-4 and TRBJ1-1; TCRdb's D gene call, TRBD1, goes unchecked for lack of DNA. The CDR3 sequence is 14 residues long. CDR3 residues: CASSSPFDYTEAFF.

The CDR3 sequence is CSVEASGRFGEQFF. This chain links TRBV29-1 with TRBJ2-1; TCRdb calls TRBD2, which cannot be checked without DNA. Germline V gives CDR1 SQVTM, CDR2 ANQGSEA. The CDR3 extends over 14 amino acids.

The rearrangement joins TRBV4-2 to TRBJ2-1; with no DNA, the TCRdb D assignment of TRBD2 cannot be verified. This CDR3 is 16 amino acids long. Germline V lookup: CDR1 LGHNA, CDR2 YNFKEQ. The CDR3: CASSQDGTSPYNEQFF.

The chain carries TRBV29-1 and TRBJ1-3. CDR1 and CDR2 from the germline V gene are SQVTM and ANQGSEA. The CDR3 consists of 13 residues. The CDR3 is CSVEVDSGNTIYF.

The chain employs TRBV6-4 and TRBJ2-3. The CDR3 runs 16 residues. Germline lookup yields CDR1 MRHNA and CDR2 SNTAGT. CDR3 sequence reads: CASSERRTSGTDTQYF.

The chain recombines TRBV3-1 with TRBJ2-7; TCRdb picks TRBD1, but there is no DNA to check that call. The CDR3 is made up of 14 amino acids. In germline, CDR1 is LGHDT, CDR2 YNNKEL (reference sequence). The CDR3 loop reads CASTRQRGDYEQYF.

The chain joins TRBV7-9 to TRBJ2-7; TCRdb reports TRBD1, a call that lacks DNA to check it against. This CDR3 region has 15 residues. Germline CDR1 is SEHNR and CDR2 is FQNEAQ (reference sequence). The CDR3 sequence is CASSFTGLLSYEQYF.

The V call is TRBV28, the J call TRBJ2-6; without DNA, the TCRdb call of TRBD1 cannot be checked. This CDR3 contains 17 residues. Germline CDR1 and CDR2: MDHEN and SYDVKM. The CDR3 region is CASQGDVFQRGANVLTF. Filled out from reference TRBV28 and TRBJ2-6, the complete variable domain reads DVKVTQSSRYLVKRTGEKVFLECVQDMDHENMFWYRQDPGLGLRLIYFSYDVKMKEKGDIPEGYSVSREKKERFSLILESASTNQTSMYLCASQGDVFQRGANVLTFGAGSRLTVL.

The chain links TRBV27 to TRBJ2-1; no DNA is available, so the TRBD1 call from TCRdb remains unchecked. The CDR3 length is 15 residues. Per germline, CDR1 MNHEY and CDR2 SMNVEV (reference sequence). The CDR3 sequence: CASSWGSGVLHEQFF.

The chain couples TRBV7-9 to TRBJ1-1; absent DNA, TCRdb's TRBD1 call cannot be checked. CDR3 size: 15 residues. CDR1 is SEHNR and CDR2 is FQNEAQ in the germline V gene (reference sequence). The chain's CDR3 is CASSLEGRGATEAFF.

The chain employs TRBV10-2 and TRBJ2-7; TCRdb outputs TRBD2, but without DNA this stays unchecked. The CDR3 sequence is 14 residues long. CDR1 and CDR2 (germline): WSHSY, SAAADI. CDR3 sequence: CASSLTSGTGEQYF.

This chain uses TRBV6-2 or TRBV6-3 with TRBJ2-7. The germline gives CDR1 MNHEY, CDR2 SVGEGT. The CDR3 runs 13 residues. The CDR3: CASSYEVGYEQYF.

The CDR3 loop reads CSVVALGDWTEAFF. The chain employs TRBV29-1 and TRBJ1-1; checking the TCRdb D call of TRBD1 is not possible without DNA. The CDR3 has 14 amino acids. Germline V gene lookup returns CDR1 SQVTM and CDR2 ANQGSEA.

The chain links TRBV14 to TRBJ2-1; as DNA is missing, the TRBD2 call by TCRdb cannot be tested. This CDR3 region has 16 residues. Germline V gene sequence: CDR1 SGHDN, CDR2 FVKESK. The CDR3 loop reads CASSPRTSGGRNEQFF.

The rearrangement joins TRBV7-8 to TRBJ2-1; TCRdb calls TRBD2, which cannot be checked without DNA. CDR1 is SGHVS, CDR2 FQNEAQ, per germline. The CDR3 is 13 residues long. CDR3 in amino acids: CATGLPPGNEQFF.

This sequence joins TRBV4-3 and TRBJ2-3; the D gene TCRdb calls, TRBD1, cannot be checked with no DNA. In germline, CDR1 is LGHNA, CDR2 YSLEER. The CDR3 consists of 16 residues. CDR3 sequence reads: CASSQQVRGRKDTQYF.

This chain joins TRBV6-2 or TRBV6-3 and TRBJ2-3; the TCRdb call, TRBD1, lacks DNA for checking. CDR1 and CDR2 from the germline V gene are MNHEY and SVGEGT. The CDR3 has 13 amino acids. The CDR3 reads CASSRDPPDTQYF.

The chain has TRBV3-1 and TRBJ2-3; the TCRdb call, TRBD2, lacks DNA for checking. This CDR3 has 15 amino acids. CDR1 and CDR2 (germline): LGHDT, YNNKEL (reference sequence). This CDR3 reads CASSPYRTTGDTQYF.

The chain couples TRBV4-1 to TRBJ2-7; TCRdb names TRBD1, which stays unverified in the absence of DNA. CDR3 length equals 16 residues. Germline V gives CDR1 MGHRA, CDR2 YSYEKL. The CDR3 here is CASSQVEGAASYEQYF.